One and the same sample provided the 21 T cell receptor beta chains below, sequenced in a study of beta chain features in type 1 diabetes. The whole isolated RNA underwent reverse transcription, so sequencing captured expressed TCRB transcripts. The table came from immunoSEQ multiplex PCR; TCRdb's copy has only in-frame clones and leaves some out. The sample has over 150,000 clones, approximately 13% seen once. The sequenced sample consisted of central memory CD4+ T cells from blood. Receptors originate from a woman under 30 in good health.

The rearrangement links TRBV4-3 to TRBJ1-4; D gene uncertain. Deletions cut 0 bases from V and 3 bases from J, with 14 bases between. Per germline, CDR1 LGHNA and CDR2 YSLEER. There are 17 residues in the CDR3. CDR3 loop: CASSQDIEARANEKLFF. As DNA, the CDR3 is TGCGCCAGCAGCCAAGATATAGAGGCGAGGGCTAATGAAAAACTGTTTTTT.

There are a few counts of this clone. The CDR3 loop reads CASTLTGDLNYGYTF. The DNA for the CDR3 is TGTGCCAGCACCCTAACAGGGGACCTTAACTATGGCTACACCTTC. The V gene is TRBV7-9, the J gene TRBJ1-2; 7 bases map to TRBD1. This CDR3 region has 15 residues. J lost 1 base, V lost 7 bases, and 9 bases had no gene match. Per germline, CDR1 SEHNR and CDR2 FQNEAQ (reference sequence).

The CDR3 nucleotides read TGTGCCAGCAGCACCCAGACAGGGTTTCGCACTGAAGCTTTCTTT. It yields the protein CASSTQTGFRTEAFF. The genes are TRBV7-2 and TRBJ1-1, with 7 bases fitting TRBD1. This CDR3 comprises 15 residues. V dropped 5 bases and J dropped 4; count of bases not matched to a gene: 10. Germline CDR1 is SGHTA and CDR2 is FQGNSA.

The J gene is TRBJ2-5, the V gene TRBV30; 7 bases are a match to TRBD2. The V gene's germline CDR1 is GTSNPN and CDR2 SVGIG (reference sequence). With 2 bases clipped from V and 3 bases from J, the junction kept 6 bases outside the gene matches. The CDR3 has 14 residues. The CDR3 sequence is CAWSYSSGKETQYF. DNA of the CDR3: TGTGCCTGGAGTTACTCTAGCGGAAAAGAGACCCAGTACTTC.

The gene calls are TRBV28 and TRBJ2-5; TRBD1 matches at 7 bases. The CDR3 runs to 15 residues. With 6 bases clipped from V and 3 bases from J, the junction kept 10 bases outside the gene matches. Germline V gene lookup returns CDR1 MDHEN and CDR2 SYDVKM. The CDR3 nucleotides read TGTGCCAGCAGGGGACAGTCACGGACGGAAGAGACCCAGTACTTC. Translating it yields CASRGQSRTEETQYF.

V and J are TRBV30 and TRBJ1-5, with D hard to call. The V end was cut by 0 bases, the J end by 0 bases, with 6 bases between. CDR1 GTSNPN and CDR2 SVGIG come from the germline V gene (reference sequence). This CDR3 contains 14 residues. The CDR3 DNA reads TGTGCCTGGAGTGTAGAGAATAGCAATCAGCCCCAGCATTTT. It translates to CAWSVENSNQPQHF.

The chain has TRBV5-1 and TRBJ2-3, with D possibly TRBD1 on 5 matching bases. Trimming cost V 0 bases and J 1 base, with 9 bases left between them. This CDR3 is 15 amino acids long. CDR1 and CDR2 from the germline V gene are SGHRS and YFSETQ. The DNA for the CDR3 is TGCGCCAGCAGCTTGGAAGGGGCCCGCACAGATACGCAGTATTTT. Translated, it gives CASSLEGARTDTQYF. The variable domain in full, with the rest retrieved from reference TRBV5-1 and TRBJ2-3, is KAGVTQTPRYLIKTRGQQVTLSCSPISGHRSVSWYQQTPGQGLQFLFEYFSETQRNKGNFPGRFSGRQFSNSRSEMNVSTLELGDSALYLCASSLEGARTDTQYFGPGTRLTVL.

This clone was observed a few times. V usage is TRBV9 and J usage is TRBJ2-6; D is possibly TRBD2 (5 bases). From germline, CDR1 is SGDLS and CDR2 YYNGEE. The ends were cut back, 4 bases at V and 4 bases at J, with 15 bases in the middle. CDR3 length: 16 amino acids. CDR3 nucleotide sequence: TGTGCCAGCAGCCGGGGTGGAGGTGTGGGGGCCAACGTCCTGACTTTC. Residues: CASSRGGGVGANVLTF.

V and J are TRBV5-1 and TRBJ2-3; no definite D call. V lost 2 bases and J lost 4, with 5 bases in between. CDR1 is SGHRS and CDR2 is YFSETQ in the germline V gene. This CDR3 has 12 residues. The CDR3 nucleotides read TGCGCCAGCAGCTTACCGGCAGATACGCAGTATTTT. Protein: CASSLPADTQYF.

The chain combines TRBV2 with TRBJ1-5; no definite D call. Germline CDR1 and CDR2: SNHLY and FYNNEI. CDR3 length: 14 amino acids. The ends were cut back, 5 bases at V and 3 bases at J, with 11 bases in the middle. CDR3 in amino acids: CASSKAASNQPQHF. As DNA, the CDR3 is TGTGCCAGCAGTAAGGCGGCCTCCAATCAGCCCCAGCATTTT.

This clone was detected ten times or more. V is TRBV15 and J is TRBJ2-5, with D possibly being TRBD2 (6 bases). With 1 base removed from V and 5 bases from J, the gap between germline ends came to 11 bases. The CDR3 is 14 residues long. Germline-derived CDR1 and CDR2 are LNHNV and YYDKDF (reference sequence). The CDR3 sequence: CATSRGGVRETQYF. As DNA, the CDR3 is TGTGCCACCAGCAGAGGGGGGGTCCGGGAGACCCAGTACTTC.

This clone turned up a few times. The genes are TRBV5-1 and TRBJ2-2; perhaps TRBD1 as D (6 bases). CDR1 is SGHRS and CDR2 is YFSETQ in the germline V gene. The CDR3 runs 16 residues. The V and J ends lost 0 bases and 7 bases respectively, with 16 bases between them. In DNA, the CDR3 is TGCGCCAGCAGCTTGGTCCATGGGGGCCAGGGCGGGGAGCTGTTTTTT. It encodes CASSLVHGGQGGELFF.

This clone was observed a handful of times. This rearrangement joins TRBV10-3 to TRBJ1-1, with 11 bases matching TRBD1. Germline V gives CDR1 ENHRY, CDR2 SYGVKD. This CDR3 is 15 amino acids long. V shed 7 bases, J shed 2 bases, and the junction held 6 bases outside the gene matches. The CDR3 is CAITTDRGLNTEAFF. In DNA form, the CDR3 reads TGTGCCATCACCACGGACAGGGGGCTTAACACTGAAGCTTTCTTT.

CDR3: CASSLSLAGHNEQFF. The CDR3 nucleotides are TGCGCCAGCAGCTTGTCACTAGCGGGCCACAATGAGCAGTTCTTC. The chain recombines TRBV5-1 with TRBJ2-1, with 9 bases matching TRBD2. V lost 1 base and J lost 5; bases outside the gene matches: 4. There are 15 residues in the CDR3. Germline CDR1 is SGHRS and CDR2 is YFSETQ.

This clone appeared a few times. V and J are TRBV30 and TRBJ2-3; TRBD2 is a possible D gene (5 bases). There are 15 residues in the CDR3. CDR1 is GTSNPN and CDR2 is SVGIG in the germline V gene (reference sequence). The V gene lost 0 bases and the J gene lost 1 base, with 11 bases spanning the gap. The CDR3 protein is CAWSVDGVRTDTQYF. The CDR3 DNA follows: TGTGCCTGGAGTGTAGACGGGGTGCGCACAGATACGCAGTATTTT.

The chain links TRBV29-1 to TRBJ2-2; a possible D gene is TRBD2 (6 bases). V lost 2 bases to trimming and J lost 4 bases, with 11 bases between them. Looked up from germline, CDR1 is SQVTM and CDR2 is ANQGSEA. This CDR3 has 14 residues. The CDR3 bases are TGCAGCGTTGAAAAAGCGGGCCGCACCGGGGAGCTGTTTTTT. Its protein product is CSVEKAGRTGELFF.

This clone has more than one count but fewer than ten. V gene TRBV5-1 combines with J gene TRBJ2-6; 9 bases map to TRBD1. Germline CDR1 is SGHRS and CDR2 is YFSETQ. The CDR3 spans 17 residues. The V and J ends lost 3 bases and 0 bases, in that order; junction bases with no gene match: 4. In DNA form, the CDR3 reads TGCGCCAGCAGCTCACCGGGACAGGGCTCTGGGGCCAACGTCCTGACTTTC. Translating it yields CASSSPGQGSGANVLTF.

The V call is TRBV28, the J call TRBJ2-5; 8 nucleotides line up with TRBD2. The CDR3 sequence is 15 residues long. Germline V lookup: CDR1 MDHEN, CDR2 SYDVKM. V was pared by 6 bases and J by 4 bases, with 10 bases of the junction left unmatched. The DNA of the CDR3 is TGTGCCAGCAGCCCCGGGAGGGGTCTTAGAGAGACCCAGTACTTC. Its translation: CASSPGRGLRETQYF.

V usage is TRBV7-2 and J usage is TRBJ2-3; D may be TRBD2 (5 bases). From germline, CDR1 is SGHTA and CDR2 FQGNSA. The CDR3 spans 15 residues. Trimming cost V 4 bases and J 4 bases, with 15 bases left between them. CDR3 residues: CASSSRTGGADTQYF. CDR3 nucleotide sequence: TGTGCCAGCAGCTCCCGGACTGGTGGCGCAGATACGCAGTATTTT.

The V call is TRBV5-8, the J call TRBJ2-3; TRBD2 matches 13 bases. With 5 bases clipped from V and 5 bases from J, the junction kept 2 bases outside the gene matches. The germline V gene encodes CDR1 SGHTS and CDR2 YDEGEE. The CDR3 consists of 14 residues. Here the CDR3 DNA reads TGTGCCAGCAGGCGGACTAGCGGGAGAGATACGCAGTATTTT. It yields the protein CASRRTSGRDTQYF.

This clone was counted between two and nine times. This rearrangement joins TRBV19 to TRBJ2-6; D is perhaps TRBD2 (5 bases). The length of the CDR3 is 14 residues. The germline V and J ends were trimmed by 9 bases and 2 bases, with 11 bases remaining between them. Germline values: CDR1 LNHDA, CDR2 SQIVND (reference sequence). The CDR3 region is CASTMRAGANVLTF. The CDR3 region has the DNA TGTGCCAGCACAATGAGGGCTGGGGCCAACGTCCTGACTTTC.